Listed below are T cell receptor beta chains from one sample, sequenced in a study of cytomegalovirus exposure and HLA in healthy donors. TCRdb's copy holds only in-frame clones and misses some; the assay was immunoSEQ multiplex PCR. Across about 120,000 clones, the top ten clones capture 3.6% of the sample. Sequenced: PBMCs. The source of these receptors is a man between 18 and 35 years old in good health and CMV-seronegative. Each CDR3 is given with its conserved first and last residue. The D gene is left open where the match is weak.

D gene: NA; J gene: TRBJ2-1; CDR3 length: 15; V gene: TRBV9; CDR3 DNA: TGTGCCAGCAGCCCTAAACTCACAGGCAACAATGAGCAGTTCTTC; CDR3 protein: CASSPKLTGNNEQFF
D gene: NA; J gene: TRBJ1-1; CDR3 length: 12; V gene: TRBV11-2; CDR3 DNA: TGTGCCAGCAGCTTAGGGGGCGGTGAAGCTTTCTTT; CDR3 protein: CASSLGGGEAFF
D gene: NA; J gene: TRBJ1-2; CDR3 length: 13; V gene: TRBV7-2; CDR3 DNA: TGTGCCAGCAGCTTAAGCGGGTTCTATGGCTACACCTTC; CDR3 protein: CASSLSGFYGYTF
D gene: TRBD1; J gene: TRBJ2-5; CDR3 length: 15; V gene: TRBV9; CDR3 DNA: TGTGCCAGCAGCGTAGGGACAGGGGTCGATCGGACCCAGTACTTC; CDR3 protein: CASSVGTGVDRTQYF
D gene: TRBD1; J gene: TRBJ1-1; CDR3 length: 13; V gene: TRBV5-1; CDR3 DNA: TGCGCCAGCAGAACTACAGGGGAAACTGAAGCTTTCTTT; CDR3 protein: CASRTTGETEAFF
D gene: NA; J gene: TRBJ1-1; CDR3 length: 16; V gene: TRBV27; CDR3 DNA: TGTGCCAGCAGTTTATCGACGGGGGTTCGAGACACTGAAGCTTTCTTT; CDR3 protein: CASSLSTGVRDTEAFF
D gene: TRBD1; J gene: TRBJ2-7; CDR3 length: 15; V gene: TRBV28; CDR3 DNA: TGTGCCAGCAGCGTCACAGGGGGCGCGGACTACGAGCAGTACTTC; CDR3 protein: CASSVTGGADYEQYF
D gene: NA; J gene: TRBJ1-1; CDR3 length: 15; V gene: TRBV5-3; CDR3 DNA: TGTGCCAGAAGCTTGCTACCCCCGGGGGGGCGAGGAGCTTTCTTT; CDR3 protein: CARSLLPPGGRGAFF
D gene: TRBD1; J gene: TRBJ1-1; CDR3 length: 15; V gene: TRBV19; CDR3 DNA: TGTGCCAGTAGAAGCTCCGGGACAGGGGGAACTGAGGCTTTCTTT; CDR3 protein: CASRSSGTGGTEAFF
D gene: TRBD1; J gene: TRBJ2-1; CDR3 length: 18; V gene: TRBV7-8; CDR3 DNA: TGTGCCAGCAGCTTAGAAGGGTACGGGACAGGGGACTACAATGAGCAGTTCTTC; CDR3 protein: CASSLEGYGTGDYNEQFF
D gene: NA; J gene: TRBJ2-7; CDR3 length: 11; V gene: TRBV2; CDR3 DNA: TGTGCCAGCAGATACAGCTACGAGCAGTACTTC; CDR3 protein: CASRYSYEQYF
D gene: NA; J gene: TRBJ2-5; CDR3 length: 14; V gene: TRBV5-1; CDR3 DNA: TGCGCCAGCAGCTCGACTAGGATCCAAGAGACCCAGTACTTC; CDR3 protein: CASSSTRIQETQYF
D gene: NA; J gene: TRBJ2-7; CDR3 length: 11; V gene: TRBV5-8; CDR3 DNA: TGTGCCAGCAGCTCACTTAGCGAGCAGTACTTC; CDR3 protein: CASSSLSEQYF
D gene: TRBD1; J gene: TRBJ2-1; CDR3 length: 15; V gene: TRBV4-1; CDR3 DNA: TGCGCCAGCAGCCAAACCCTCTACCGGACAGGGGGCGAGTTCTTC; CDR3 protein: CASSQTLYRTGGEFF
D gene: NA; J gene: TRBJ2-1; CDR3 length: 16; V gene: TRBV9; CDR3 DNA: TGTGCCAGCAGCTCCCGAGGTCCGGGAGCGAGGGATGAGCAGTTCTTC; CDR3 protein: CASSSRGPGARDEQFF
D gene: NA; J gene: TRBJ1-1; CDR3 length: 14; V gene: TRBV2; CDR3 DNA: TGTGCCAGCACTGAAGGTAGGGGCGGCACTGAAGCTTTCTTT; CDR3 protein: CASTEGRGGTEAFF
D gene: TRBD1; J gene: TRBJ1-1; CDR3 length: 14; V gene: TRBV28; CDR3 DNA: TGTGCCAGCAGATTTACAGGGGCCCGCGGGGAAGCTTTCTTT; CDR3 protein: CASRFTGARGEAFF
D gene: TRBD1; J gene: TRBJ2-3; CDR3 length: 15; V gene: TRBV18; CDR3 DNA: TGTGCCAGCTCTCAGGACAGGGGGAGCGTAGATACGCAGTATTTT; CDR3 protein: CASSQDRGSVDTQYF
D gene: TRBD1; J gene: TRBJ1-1; CDR3 length: 15; V gene: TRBV15; CDR3 DNA: TGTGCCACCAGCAGAGACCGGATTGACAGGGATGAAGCTTTCTTT; CDR3 protein: CATSRDRIDRDEAFF
D gene: TRBD1; J gene: TRBJ1-6; CDR3 length: 16; V gene: TRBV9; CDR3 DNA: TGTGCCAGCAGCGGAGGAAGGACAGGGGCGGGATCACCCCTCCACTTT; CDR3 protein: CASSGGRTGAGSPLHF
D gene: TRBD1; J gene: TRBJ2-5; CDR3 length: 16; V gene: TRBV5-1; CDR3 DNA: TGCGCCAGCAGCTTGGAAGGACAGGGGGCCTCAGAGACCCAGTACTTC; CDR3 protein: CASSLEGQGASETQYF
D gene: NA; J gene: TRBJ1-2; CDR3 length: 14; V gene: TRBV18; CDR3 DNA: TGTGCCAGCTCACCAATACCGGCTAACTATGGCTACACCTTC; CDR3 protein: CASSPIPANYGYTF
D gene: NA; J gene: TRBJ1-2; CDR3 length: 13; V gene: TRBV11-2; CDR3 DNA: TGTGCCAGCAGCTTAAGGGGCCCGAGTGGCTACACCTTC; CDR3 protein: CASSLRGPSGYTF
D gene: TRBD2; J gene: TRBJ2-3; CDR3 length: 15; V gene: TRBV9; CDR3 DNA: TGTGCCAGCAGCACCATAGCGGGCAATACAGATACGCAGTATTTT; CDR3 protein: CASSTIAGNTDTQYF
D gene: TRBD2; J gene: TRBJ2-2; CDR3 length: 15; V gene: TRBV5-1; CDR3 DNA: TGCGCCAGCAACTGGGAAGCGGGAGCCACCGGGGAGCTGTTTTTT; CDR3 protein: CASNWEAGATGELFF
D gene: NA; J gene: TRBJ1-1; CDR3 length: 13; V gene: TRBV6-5; CDR3 DNA: TGTGCCAGCCGGGGAGGTCGGAACACTGAAGCTTTCTTT; CDR3 protein: CASRGGRNTEAFF
D gene: TRBD1; J gene: TRBJ2-7; CDR3 length: 15; V gene: TRBV7-9; CDR3 DNA: TGTGCCAGCAGCTTACCCGACAGGGACATCTACGAGCAGTACTTC; CDR3 protein: CASSLPDRDIYEQYF
D gene: NA; J gene: TRBJ2-7; CDR3 length: 11; V gene: TRBV7-9; CDR3 DNA: TGTGCCAGCAGCTTATCTAGCGAGCAGTACTTC; CDR3 protein: CASSLSSEQYF
D gene: NA; J gene: TRBJ2-1; CDR3 length: 14; V gene: TRBV28; CDR3 DNA: TGTGCCAGCAATGCTAGTGGGGGGTCGAAAAAGCAGTTCTTC; CDR3 protein: CASNASGGSKKQFF
D gene: NA; J gene: TRBJ1-3; CDR3 length: 14; V gene: TRBV28; CDR3 DNA: TGTGCCAGCAGTTCCCCGGGTTCTGGAAACACCATATATTTT; CDR3 protein: CASSSPGSGNTIYF
D gene: TRBD1; J gene: TRBJ2-7; CDR3 length: 12; V gene: TRBV30; CDR3 DNA: TGTGCCTTCTCCGGGACAGCTTACGAGCAGTACTTC; CDR3 protein: CAFSGTAYEQYF
D gene: NA; J gene: TRBJ1-2; CDR3 length: 15; V gene: TRBV5-1; CDR3 DNA: TGCGCCAGCAGCACCCTGACAGGACGAGAGGGAGGCTACACCTTC; CDR3 protein: CASSTLTGREGGYTF
D gene: TRBD2; J gene: TRBJ2-2; CDR3 length: 17; V gene: TRBV9; CDR3 DNA: TGTGCCAGCAGCGTAGAAGGCGGGGGGTCGAACACCGGGGAGCTGTTTTTT; CDR3 protein: CASSVEGGGSNTGELFF
D gene: TRBD1; J gene: TRBJ1-6; CDR3 length: 17; V gene: TRBV9; CDR3 DNA: TGTGCCAGCAGCGTAGCAGGGACAGGGAATCTCCACTCACCCCTCCACTTT; CDR3 protein: CASSVAGTGNLHSPLHF
D gene: NA; J gene: TRBJ2-5; CDR3 length: 15; V gene: TRBV6-5; CDR3 DNA: TGTGCCAGCAGCCTAGGGACTCCGATTCAAGAGACCCAGTACTTC; CDR3 protein: CASSLGTPIQETQYF
D gene: NA; J gene: TRBJ2-7; CDR3 length: 14; V gene: TRBV2; CDR3 DNA: TGTGCCAGCCTCCTAGGGGGGGCCACCTACGAGCAGTACTTC; CDR3 protein: CASLLGGATYEQYF
D gene: TRBD2; J gene: TRBJ2-5; CDR3 length: 14; V gene: TRBV29-1; CDR3 DNA: TGCAGCGTCTCGCTAGCGGGAGTTGGAGAGACCCAGTACTTC; CDR3 protein: CSVSLAGVGETQYF
D gene: TRBD1; J gene: TRBJ1-2; CDR3 length: 14; V gene: TRBV9; CDR3 DNA: TGTGCCAGCAGCGTAGATGGGACAGGCTATGGCTACACCTTC; CDR3 protein: CASSVDGTGYGYTF
D gene: TRBD2; J gene: TRBJ2-7; CDR3 length: 16; V gene: TRBV7-9; CDR3 DNA: TGTGCCAGCAGCCCCCTTTTGCCAGCGGGGGCCTACGAGCAGTACTTC; CDR3 protein: CASSPLLPAGAYEQYF
D gene: NA; J gene: TRBJ1-6; CDR3 length: 15; V gene: TRBV7-9; CDR3 DNA: TGTGCCAGCAGCTTAAGTGGGGGGTGGGGGTCACCCCTCCACTTT; CDR3 protein: CASSLSGGWGSPLHF
D gene: TRBD1; J gene: TRBJ1-1; CDR3 length: 14; V gene: TRBV7-9; CDR3 DNA: TGTGCCTGCCCCGGCAGGGGGGAACCCACTGAAGCTTTCTTT; CDR3 protein: CACPGRGEPTEAFF
D gene: TRBD2; J gene: TRBJ2-7; CDR3 length: 15; V gene: TRBV15; CDR3 DNA: TGTGCCACCAGCAGACCTACTAGCGGAACCTACGAGCAGTACTTC; CDR3 protein: CATSRPTSGTYEQYF
D gene: NA; J gene: TRBJ1-2; CDR3 length: 15; V gene: TRBV9; CDR3 DNA: TGTGCCAGCAGCCCCCCCGCAGGGGCCGGCTATGGCTACACCTTC; CDR3 protein: CASSPPAGAGYGYTF
D gene: NA; J gene: TRBJ2-3; CDR3 length: 15; V gene: TRBV19; CDR3 DNA: TGTGCCAGTAGTATTTCCTGGCGGAGCACAGATACGCAGTATTTT; CDR3 protein: CASSISWRSTDTQYF
D gene: NA; J gene: TRBJ1-1; CDR3 length: 13; V gene: TRBV6-5; CDR3 DNA: TGTGCCAGCAGTCCCAGGACAAGCGCTGAAGCTTTCTTT; CDR3 protein: CASSPRTSAEAFF
D gene: NA; J gene: TRBJ2-2; CDR3 length: 15; V gene: TRBV5-1; CDR3 DNA: TGCGCCAGCAGCTTGGCCGGTTCGAACACCGGGGAGCTGTTTTTT; CDR3 protein: CASSLAGSNTGELFF
D gene: TRBD2; J gene: TRBJ2-1; CDR3 length: 16; V gene: TRBV9; CDR3 DNA: TGTGCCAGCAGCGTAGGCGCGGGAGAGGTCGGCGATGAGCAGTTCTTC; CDR3 protein: CASSVGAGEVGDEQFF
D gene: NA; J gene: TRBJ2-7; CDR3 length: 16; V gene: TRBV4-2; CDR3 DNA: TGTGCCAGCAGCCAATGGCAAGGGGGGGGTCTGAGGGAGCAGTACTTC; CDR3 protein: CASSQWQGGGLREQYF
D gene: NA; J gene: TRBJ2-5; CDR3 length: 14; V gene: TRBV7-7; CDR3 DNA: TGTGCTAGCAGCTTCACAGGAAGAGAGGAGACCCAGTACTTC; CDR3 protein: CASSFTGREETQYF
D gene: NA; J gene: TRBJ2-7; CDR3 length: 12; V gene: TRBV7-9; CDR3 DNA: TGTGCCAGCAGCGGAGGAGACTACGAGCAGTACTTC; CDR3 protein: CASSGGDYEQYF
D gene: NA; J gene: TRBJ2-5; CDR3 length: 12; V gene: TRBV11-2; CDR3 DNA: TGTGCCAGCAGCTTAGATCGGGAGACCCAGTACTTC; CDR3 protein: CASSLDRETQYF
D gene: NA; J gene: TRBJ1-1; CDR3 length: 15; V gene: TRBV12-5; CDR3 DNA: TGTGCTAGTGGTTTACGGGTTGATCTGAACACTGAAGCTTTCTTT; CDR3 protein: CASGLRVDLNTEAFF
D gene: TRBD1; J gene: TRBJ1-1; CDR3 length: 16; V gene: TRBV5-1; CDR3 DNA: TGCGCCAGCAACAGGCGTTCCGGGACAGGGAACACTGAAGCTTTCTTT; CDR3 protein: CASNRRSGTGNTEAFF
D gene: NA; J gene: TRBJ2-3; CDR3 length: 15; V gene: TRBV5-4; CDR3 DNA: TGTGCCAGCAGCTTACCCGGCCGAGGGCGAGATACGCAGTATTTT; CDR3 protein: CASSLPGRGRDTQYF
D gene: NA; J gene: TRBJ2-7; CDR3 length: 10; V gene: TRBV28; CDR3 DNA: TGTGCCACCGGGTTTTCCGAGCAGTACTTC; CDR3 protein: CATGFSEQYF